This TCR beta chain was found in a study of blood T cell repertoires in COVID-19. The method was immunoSEQ multiplex PCR; TCRdb's version includes in-frame clones alone and lacks a portion of them. The sample holds some 530,000 clones, about nine tenths seen once. V was clipped by 2 bases and J by 6 bases, with 12 bases between them. The germline V gene has CDR1 SEHNR and CDR2 FQNEAQ (reference sequence). The CDR3 runs to 14 residues. The cohort comprised adults aged 18 to 89 years residing in about two dozen US areas. Sequencing input: PBMCs or T cells enriched from blood (not recorded which). The clonotype comes from a woman in her fifties or sixties who had recovered from COVID-19. The V gene is TRBV7-9, the J gene TRBJ2-3; D is perhaps TRBD1 (5 bases). The CDR3 DNA is TGTGCCAGCAGCTTAAGTGTAGGGGTTGATACGCAGTATTTT. Its protein is CASSLSVGVDTQYF.